Listed here are 13 T cell receptor beta chains from one sample, sequenced in a study of human T cells and chemical hapten exposure. Using its own MiXCR run on the RACE reads, TCRdb lists one record per CDR3 protein. The profile shows 25,000 to 35,000 distinct CDR3 sequences, over 4.5% of them singletons. Time point reported: patch test 3, about 24 weeks after DPC sensitization. Treatment defined: therapeutic diphenylcyclopropenone sensitization with weekly scalp DPC. Specimen: whole blood, collected in connection with sensitization to the hapten diphenylcyclopropenone (DPC). These receptors were obtained from a man aged 30-40 years with alopecia areata. Some clones in this sample may be carry-over from other donors' samples.

This clonotype has ten or more counts. The chain recombines TRBV6-4 with TRBJ1-1; the D gene is possibly TRBD1 (5 bases). From germline, CDR1 is MRHNA and CDR2 SNTAGT. V gave up 2 bases and J gave up 4 bases, with 5 bases separating them. This CDR3 comprises 12 residues. CDR3 amino acids: CASSDGGTEAFF. CDR3 DNA: TGTGCCAGCAGTGACGGGGGCACTGAAGCTTTCTTT.

This clonotype appeared many times. The chain uses TRBV10-3 and TRBJ2-1, with 7 positions matching TRBD1. CDR3 length: 15 residues. Germline V gene data show CDR1 as ENHRY and CDR2 as SYGVKD. V lost 4 bases and J lost 2; bases outside the gene matches: 5. CDR3 DNA: TGTGCCATCAGTGTCGGGCAGGGGGCCTACAATGAGCAGTTCTTC. This sequence encodes CAISVGQGAYNEQFF.

This clonotype was seen ten or more times. This chain links TRBV5-6 with TRBJ1-3; weak D call: TRBD1 (6 bases). V lost 4 bases, J lost 0 bases, and 11 bases lay in between. Germline V gene sequence: CDR1 SGHDT, CDR2 YYEEEE. This CDR3 is built from 15 residues. CDR3 sequence (DNA): TGTGCCAGCAGCCCTGGGGGGCCCTCTGGAAACACCATATATTTT. Protein sequence: CASSPGGPSGNTIYF.

This clonotype was detected many times. This chain links TRBV4-2 with TRBJ2-3; 10 bases match TRBD2. V was pared by 1 base and J by 1 base, with 5 bases of the junction left unmatched. The CDR3 loop spans 17 amino acids. Per germline, CDR1 LGHNA and CDR2 YNFKEQ. The CDR3 spells CASSQVGLAGGTDTQYF. CDR3 bases: TGTGCCAGCAGCCAAGTCGGGCTAGCGGGGGGCACAGATACGCAGTATTTT.

The CDR3 region is CASSAREGDYGYTF. DNA of the CDR3: TGTGCCAGCAGTGCCCGCGAAGGGGACTATGGCTACACCTTC. This rearrangement joins TRBV25-1 to TRBJ1-2; the D gene is possibly TRBD1 (5 bases). Germline CDR1 is MGHDK and CDR2 is SYGVNS. V was cut by 4 bases and J by 3 bases, with 12 bases left in between. This CDR3 comprises 14 residues.

This CDR3 reads CASTANYGYTF. As DNA, the CDR3 is TGTGCCAGCACAGCTAACTATGGCTACACCTTC. The chain has TRBV7-9 and TRBJ1-2; D uncertain. V lost 7 bases, J lost 0 bases, and 3 bases lay in between. This CDR3 comprises 11 residues. CDR1 is SEHNR, CDR2 FQNEAQ, per germline (reference sequence).

This clonotype was seen at least ten times. The chain links TRBV9 to TRBJ1-6; TRBD1 matches 8 bases. V shed 3 bases and J 7 bases; nucleotides not matched to a gene: 0. The CDR3 has 13 residues. CDR1 and CDR2 from the germline V gene are SGDLS and YYNGEE. CDR3 sequence (DNA): TGTGCCAGCAGCGGGACAGGGAATTCACCCCTCCACTTT. Translated: CASSGTGNSPLHF.

In this sample, this clonotype turned up many times. CDR3 in DNA: TGTGCCAGCAGCCGCGAGCGGAACTATGGCTACACCTTC. Protein: CASSRERNYGYTF. The V and J genes are TRBV7-6 and TRBJ1-2; the D is unclear. The germline V gene has CDR1 SGHVS and CDR2 FNYEAQ. This CDR3 is built from 13 residues. V lost 5 bases, J lost 2 bases, and 9 bases lay in between.

This clonotype was observed many times. This rearrangement joins TRBV29-1 to TRBJ2-5, with 8 bases identical to TRBD1. With V trimmed by 7 bases and J by 5 bases, 6 bases remained unmatched. Germline V gives CDR1 SQVTM, CDR2 ANQGSEA. The CDR3 is 12 residues long. CDR3: CSGRTGSETQYF. The CDR3 DNA reads as TGCAGCGGACGGACAGGGAGTGAGACCCAGTACTTC.

In this sample, this clonotype turned up many times. The V call is TRBV7-2, the J call TRBJ2-7, with TRBD2 matching 14 bases. CDR3 length: 17 residues. From germline, CDR1 is SGHTA and CDR2 FQGNSA. The V gene end was trimmed by 2 bases and the J gene end by 7 bases; junction bases not matched to a gene: 10. The CDR3 region has the DNA TGTGCCAGCAGCTTAACTCGGACTAGCGGGGGGCCGCGGGAGCAGTACTTC. It is translated as CASSLTRTSGGPREQYF.

This clonotype was found a few times. This rearrangement joins TRBV18 to TRBJ2-7, with D hard to call. Germline-derived CDR1 and CDR2 are KGHSH and LQKENI. Trimming stripped 2 bases from V and 2 bases from J, with 10 bases between. There are 14 residues in the CDR3. The CDR3 sequence is CASSPIEYAYEQYF. The CDR3 DNA is TGTGCCAGCTCACCAATAGAGTACGCCTACGAGCAGTACTTC.

This clonotype was detected only a few times. The rearrangement links TRBV7-2 to TRBJ2-1; D is uncertain. This CDR3 region has 11 residues. V was shortened by 3 bases and J by 10 bases, with 7 bases between the two germline ends. Germline CDR1 reads SGHTA; CDR2 reads FQGNSA. The CDR3 nucleotides are TGTGCCAGCAGCTTTGTGCAAGAGCAGTTCTTC. It is translated as CASSFVQEQFF.

This clonotype has at least ten counts. This rearrangement joins TRBV6-2 or TRBV6-3 to TRBJ2-2; D is unclear. Germline V gives CDR1 MNHEY, CDR2 SVGEGT. The CDR3 is 13 amino acids. The V and J ends lost 6 bases and 4 bases respectively, with 9 bases between them. Written as DNA, the CDR3 is TGTGCCAGCAGCCCCTACGGCACCGGGGAGCTGTTTTTT. It codes for CASSPYGTGELFF.